Described below is a single TCR beta chain sequence and its context. Its matching antigen is unknown. The CDR3 spans 16 residues. The junction had 15 bases not matched to a gene; V was cut back by 6 bases and J by 6 bases. CDR1 is MNHEY, CDR2 SMNVEV, per germline (reference sequence). The sample comes from a study of T cell responses to AZD1222 COVID-19 vaccine. This table comes from immunoSEQ multiplex PCR, and its TCRdb copy is limited to in-frame clones, with some not included. The repertoire holds 160,000 or so clones, 91% seen once, with around 2% in the top ten. Whole-study results and caveats: AZD1222 recipients seropositive at baseline numbered only six or seven.

The sequences come from peripheral blood, collected on day 0 of AZD1222 vaccination. The TCR sequence derives from an adult in good health. The chain employs TRBV27 and TRBJ2-7; 9 bases agree with TRBD1. The CDR3 is CASSQRPGQGISEQYF. The CDR3 DNA follows: TGTGCCAGCAGCCAGAGACCGGGACAGGGTATTTCCGAGCAGTACTTC.